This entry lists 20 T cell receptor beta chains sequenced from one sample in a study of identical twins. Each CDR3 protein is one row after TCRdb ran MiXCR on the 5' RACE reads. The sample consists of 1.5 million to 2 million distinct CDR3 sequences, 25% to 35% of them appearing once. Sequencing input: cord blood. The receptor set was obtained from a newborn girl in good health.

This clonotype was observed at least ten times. The DNA of the CDR3 is TGTGCCAGCAGGGACAGAGGACTAGCGGGAGTCCACGAGCAGTACTTC. Amino acids: CASRDRGLAGVHEQYF. The chain carries TRBV21-1 and TRBJ2-7; the D segment call TRBD2 is taken from the table without a DNA check. TRBV21-1 is termed a pseudogene. The CDR3 extends over 16 amino acids.

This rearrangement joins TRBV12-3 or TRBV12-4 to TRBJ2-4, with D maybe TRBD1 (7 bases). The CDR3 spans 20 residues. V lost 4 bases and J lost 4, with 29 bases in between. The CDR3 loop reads CASSSPRGATGPLPKNIQYF. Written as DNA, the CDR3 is TGTGCCAGCAGTTCGCCCAGGGGGGCTACAGGACCTCTACCGAAAAACATTCAGTACTTC.

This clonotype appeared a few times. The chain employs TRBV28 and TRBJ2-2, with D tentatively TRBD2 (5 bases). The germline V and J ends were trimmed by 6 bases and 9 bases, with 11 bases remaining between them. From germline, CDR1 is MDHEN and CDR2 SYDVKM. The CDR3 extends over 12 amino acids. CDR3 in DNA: TGTGCCAGCAGCCTCGGAGGCAGGGAGCTGTTTTTT. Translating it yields CASSLGGRELFF.

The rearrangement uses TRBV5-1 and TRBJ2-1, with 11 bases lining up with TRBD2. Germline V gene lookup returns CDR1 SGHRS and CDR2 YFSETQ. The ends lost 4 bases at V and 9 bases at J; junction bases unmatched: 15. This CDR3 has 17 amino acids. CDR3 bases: TGCGCCAGCAGCCCCCGGGGTAGCGGGAGGGCGTCTCGTGAGCAGTTCTTC. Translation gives CASSPRGSGRASREQFF. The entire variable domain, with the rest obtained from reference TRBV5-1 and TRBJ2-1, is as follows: KAGVTQTPRYLIKTRGQQVTLSCSPISGHRSVSWYQQTPGQGLQFLFEYFSETQRNKGNFPGRFSGRQFSNSRSEMNVSTLELGDSALYLCASSPRGSGRASREQFFGPGTRLTVL.

This CDR3 is CASSSGLIDNEQFF. The CDR3 nucleotides read TGCGCCAGCAGCTCCGGACTAATCGACAATGAGCAGTTCTTC. This sequence joins TRBV5-1 and TRBJ2-1; tentative D call: TRBD2 (6 bases). Trimming took off 3 bases at V and 5 bases at J, with 12 bases between the two ends. The CDR3 has 14 amino acids. Per the germline V gene, CDR1 is SGHRS and CDR2 is YFSETQ.

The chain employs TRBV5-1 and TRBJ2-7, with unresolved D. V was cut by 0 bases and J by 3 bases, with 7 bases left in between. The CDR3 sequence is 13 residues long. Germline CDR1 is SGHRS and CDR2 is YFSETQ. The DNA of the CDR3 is TGCGCCAGCAGCTTGGCCTCCTTCTACGAGCAGTACTTC. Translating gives CASSLASFYEQYF.

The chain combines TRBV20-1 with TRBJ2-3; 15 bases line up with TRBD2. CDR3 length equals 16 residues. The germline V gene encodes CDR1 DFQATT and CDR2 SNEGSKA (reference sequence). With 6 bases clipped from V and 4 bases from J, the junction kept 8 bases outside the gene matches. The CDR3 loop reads CSATGLAGGPSDTQYF. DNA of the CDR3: TGCAGTGCAACCGGACTAGCGGGGGGGCCGTCAGATACGCAGTATTTT.

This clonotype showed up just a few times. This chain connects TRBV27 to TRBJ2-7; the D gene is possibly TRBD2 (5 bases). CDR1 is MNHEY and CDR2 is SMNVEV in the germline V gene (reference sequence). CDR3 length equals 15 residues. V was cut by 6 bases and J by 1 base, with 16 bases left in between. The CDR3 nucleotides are TGTGCCAGCAGCCCCAGGACTGGCATGTCCTACGAGCAGTACTTC. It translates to CASSPRTGMSYEQYF.

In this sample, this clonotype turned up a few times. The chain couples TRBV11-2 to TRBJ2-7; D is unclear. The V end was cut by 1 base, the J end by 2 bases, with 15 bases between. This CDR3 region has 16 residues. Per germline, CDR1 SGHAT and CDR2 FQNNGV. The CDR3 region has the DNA TGTGCCAGCAGCTTAGGAGTGGCCCAGCCCACCTACGAGCAGTACTTC. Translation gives CASSLGVAQPTYEQYF. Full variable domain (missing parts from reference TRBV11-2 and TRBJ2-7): EAGVAQSPRYKIIEKRQSVAFWCNPISGHATLYWYQQILGQGPKLLIQFQNNGVVDDSQLPKDRFSAERLKGVDSTLKIQPAKLEDSAVYLCASSLGVAQPTYEQYFGPGTRLTVT.

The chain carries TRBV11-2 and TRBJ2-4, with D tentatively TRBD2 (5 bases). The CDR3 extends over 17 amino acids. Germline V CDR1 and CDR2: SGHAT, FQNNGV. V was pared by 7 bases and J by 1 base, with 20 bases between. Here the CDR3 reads CASTKDLTSSAKNIQYF. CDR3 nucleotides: TGTGCCAGCACAAAGGACCTAACCTCTAGCGCCAAAAACATTCAGTACTTC.

The chain's CDR3 is CASSVGEQNTEAFF. The CDR3 region has the DNA TGTGCCAGCAGCGTAGGCGAACAGAACACTGAAGCTTTCTTT. The V gene is TRBV9, the J gene TRBJ1-1; no reliable D call. Germline CDR1 and CDR2: SGDLS and YYNGEE. This CDR3 is 14 amino acids long. Trimming left V 0 bases short and J 1 base short, with 7 bases between.

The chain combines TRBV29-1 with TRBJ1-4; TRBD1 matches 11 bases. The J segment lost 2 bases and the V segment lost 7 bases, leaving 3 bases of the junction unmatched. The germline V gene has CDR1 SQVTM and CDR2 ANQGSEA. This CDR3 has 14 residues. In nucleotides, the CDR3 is TGCAGCGCCGGGGACAGGGGGACTAATGAAAAACTGTTTTTT. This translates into CSAGDRGTNEKLFF.

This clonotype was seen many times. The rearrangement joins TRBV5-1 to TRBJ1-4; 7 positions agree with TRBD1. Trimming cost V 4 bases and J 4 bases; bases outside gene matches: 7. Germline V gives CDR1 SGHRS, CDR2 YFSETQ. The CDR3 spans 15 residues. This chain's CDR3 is CASSQQGKVNEKLFF. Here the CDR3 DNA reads TGCGCCAGCAGCCAACAGGGGAAGGTTAATGAAAAACTGTTTTTT.

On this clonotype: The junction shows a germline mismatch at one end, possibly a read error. As DNA, the CDR3 is TGTGCCGGCAGCTCTTGGGACAACACAGATACGCAGTATTTT. It codes for CAGSSWDNTDTQYF. The gene calls are TRBV11-2 and TRBJ2-3; tentative D call: TRBD1 (6 bases). The CDR3 runs 14 residues. Germline-derived CDR1 and CDR2 are SGHAT and FQNNGV.

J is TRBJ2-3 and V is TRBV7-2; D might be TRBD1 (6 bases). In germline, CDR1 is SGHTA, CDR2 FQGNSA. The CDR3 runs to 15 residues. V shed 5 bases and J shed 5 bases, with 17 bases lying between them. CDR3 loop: CASSRRWTEKDTQYF. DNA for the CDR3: TGTGCCAGCAGCCGTCGATGGACAGAGAAAGATACGCAGTATTTT.

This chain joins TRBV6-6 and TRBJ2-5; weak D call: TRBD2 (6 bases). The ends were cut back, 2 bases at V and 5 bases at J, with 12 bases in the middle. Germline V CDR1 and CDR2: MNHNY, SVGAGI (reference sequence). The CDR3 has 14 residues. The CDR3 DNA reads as TGTGCCAGCAGTTACATGGCGGGGCTGGAGACCCAGTACTTC. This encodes CASSYMAGLETQYF.

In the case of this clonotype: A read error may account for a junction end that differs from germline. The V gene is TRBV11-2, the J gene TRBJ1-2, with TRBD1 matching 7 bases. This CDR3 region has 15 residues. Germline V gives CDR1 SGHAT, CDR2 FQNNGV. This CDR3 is CASSLEGQVIYGYTF. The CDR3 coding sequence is TGTGCCAGTAGCTTAGAAGGACAGGTCATCTATGGCTACACCTTC. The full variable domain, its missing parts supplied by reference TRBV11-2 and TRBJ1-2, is EAGVAQSPRYKIIEKRQSVAFWCNPISGHATLYWYQQILGQGPKLLIQFQNNGVVDDSQLPKDRFSAERLKGVDSTLKIQPAKLEDSAVYLCASSLEGQVIYGYTFGSGTRLTVV.

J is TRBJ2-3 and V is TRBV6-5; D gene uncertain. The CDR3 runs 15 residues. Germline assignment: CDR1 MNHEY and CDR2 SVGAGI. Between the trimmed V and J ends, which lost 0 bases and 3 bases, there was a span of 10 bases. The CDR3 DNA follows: TGTGCCAGCAGTTACTCGATGGTAACTACAGATACGCAGTATTTT. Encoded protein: CASSYSMVTTDTQYF.

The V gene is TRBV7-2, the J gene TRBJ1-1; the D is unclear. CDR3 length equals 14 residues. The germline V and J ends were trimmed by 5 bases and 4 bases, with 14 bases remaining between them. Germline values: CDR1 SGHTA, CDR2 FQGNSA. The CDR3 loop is CASSLFQDPTEAFF. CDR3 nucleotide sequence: TGTGCCAGCAGCCTCTTCCAGGATCCCACTGAAGCTTTCTTT.

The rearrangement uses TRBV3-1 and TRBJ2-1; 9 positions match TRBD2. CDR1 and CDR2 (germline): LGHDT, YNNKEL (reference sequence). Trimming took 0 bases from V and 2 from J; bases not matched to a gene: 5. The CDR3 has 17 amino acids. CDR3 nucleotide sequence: TGTGCCAGCAGCCAAGATCCGGCTAGCGGGGCCTACAATGAGCAGTTCTTC. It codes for CASSQDPASGAYNEQFF.